This section outlines one T cell receptor beta chain sequence together with its context. These data are taken from a study of blood T cell repertoires in COVID-19. Whole-study context: The samples span acute and convalescent COVID-19 from the United States, Italy and Spain.

The V segment lost 1 base and the J segment 3 bases; nucleotides outside the gene matches: 10. The germline V gene has CDR1 SGHDN and CDR2 FVKESK. The CDR3 has 18 residues. Original processing notes: Using reference gene primer amplification, nucleated cell counts were estimated. Clones were sequenced by immunoSEQ multiplex PCR, and TCRdb holds only the in-frame ones, with some missing. Clone size and the V and J calls come from that table; the DNA yielded D and trimming. The table lists 95,000 to 150,000 clones, about 80% of them singletons. Source material: peripheral blood. V is TRBV14 and J is TRBJ2-2; TRBD1 matches 8 bases. The sequence was collected from a man in his fifties or sixties with active or convalescent COVID-19. CDR3 nucleotide sequence: TGTGCCAGCAGCCAAGTGGGGGACAGGTCGATGGACACCGGGGAGCTGTTTTTT. This sequence encodes CASSQVGDRSMDTGELFF. The whole variable domain, remainder taken from reference TRBV14 and TRBJ2-2, is EAGVTQFPSHSVIEKGQTVTLRCDPISGHDNLYWYRRVMGKEIKFLLHFVKESKQDESGMPNNRFLAERTGGTYSTLKVQPAELEDSGVYFCASSQVGDRSMDTGELFFGEGSRLTVL.